This T cell receptor (beta chain) was sequenced in a study of blood T cell repertoires in COVID-19. Data came from immunoSEQ multiplex PCR; TCRdb stores just in-frame clones and leaves some out. In the table there are about 150,000 clones, roughly nine tenths of which are singletons. Trimming took 2 bases from V and 2 from J; bases not matched to a gene: 3. Per the germline V gene, CDR1 is SGHTA and CDR2 is FQGTGA. This CDR3 region has 14 residues. Sequenced: peripheral blood. This clonotype originated in a woman between 65 and 79 years old with acute or convalescent COVID-19. This rearrangement joins TRBV7-3 to TRBJ2-7; 7 positions match TRBD2. CDR3 sequence: CASSLAAGAYEQYF. CDR3 nucleotide sequence: TGTGCCAGCAGCTTAGCTGCGGGAGCCTACGAGCAGTACTTC.